Below, 16 T cell receptor beta chains from the same sample are listed, as sequenced in a study of cytomegalovirus exposure and HLA in healthy donors. PCR primers comprised 60 Vbeta and 13 Jbeta primers. Libraries were prepared by immunoSEQ multiplex PCR; TCRdb keeps only in-frame clonotypes and omits some of them. The sample has roughly 190,000 clones; roughly 83% are singletons. Sequenced input: PBMCs. The receptors here all came from a woman aged 45-65 years in good health and CMV-seronegative.

V gene TRBV9 combines with J gene TRBJ2-3, with D tentatively TRBD1 (5 bases). The germline CDR1 and CDR2 sequences are SGDLS and YYNGEE. CDR3 size: 13 residues. The germline V and J ends were trimmed by 3 bases and 6 bases, with 11 bases remaining between them. CDR3 residues: CASSDRPGDTQYF. As DNA, the CDR3 is TGTGCCAGCAGCGACCGACCAGGGGATACGCAGTATTTT. The full variable domain, rest sourced from reference TRBV9 and TRBJ2-3, is DSGVTQTPKHLITATGQRVTLRCSPRSGDLSVYWYQQSLDQGLQFLIQYYNGEERAKGNILERFSAQQFPDLHSELNLSSLELGDSALYFCASSDRPGDTQYFGPGTRLTVL.

V gene TRBV28 combines with J gene TRBJ1-4; 8 bases are a match to TRBD1. The CDR3 extends over 13 amino acids. Germline V gives CDR1 MDHEN, CDR2 SYDVKM. V lost 8 bases, J lost 11 bases, and 10 bases stayed unmatched. The CDR3 coding sequence is TGTGCCAGCGCAGGGGGCGCGGTGAGGAAACTGTTTTTT. This gives the protein CASAGGAVRKLFF. The whole variable domain, filled in from reference TRBV28 and TRBJ1-4, reads DVKVTQSSRYLVKRTGEKVFLECVQDMDHENMFWYRQDPGLGLRLIYFSYDVKMKEKGDIPEGYSVSREKKERFSLILESASTNQTSMYLCASAGGAVRKLFFGSGTQLSVL.

The chain is built from TRBV11-1 and TRBJ1-2, with D perhaps matching TRBD1 (5 bases). Germline lookup yields CDR1 SGHAT and CDR2 FQDESV (reference sequence). This CDR3 has 13 amino acids. Trimming pared 5 bases from V and 2 bases from J, leaving 9 bases between. The CDR3 bases are TGTGCCAGCAGCCGGGGGTTAAACTATGGCTACACCTTC. It encodes CASSRGLNYGYTF.

V is TRBV11-2 and J is TRBJ2-2, with 7 bases fitting TRBD1. CDR3 length equals 16 residues. In germline, CDR1 is SGHAT, CDR2 FQNNGV. V shed 4 bases, J shed 7 bases, and the junction held 12 bases outside the gene matches. The CDR3 DNA follows: TGTGCCAGCAGCTCTCGAATCGACAGGGTAGTCGGGGAGCTGTTTTTT. It translates to CASSSRIDRVVGELFF.

The chain couples TRBV7-2 to TRBJ1-3; D is undetermined. Germline V gene sequence: CDR1 SGHTA, CDR2 FQGNSA. Trimming stripped 2 bases from V and 1 base from J, with 6 bases between. The CDR3 contains 14 residues. The CDR3 region is CASSLSRSGNTIYF. The CDR3 DNA reads as TGTGCCAGCAGCTTATCCAGATCTGGAAACACCATATATTTT.

J is TRBJ2-1 and V is TRBV29-1, with 9 bases that match TRBD1. CDR1 is SQVTM, CDR2 ANQGSEA, per germline. The trim removed 4 bases at V and 7 bases at J, leaving 2 bases unmatched. The CDR3 contains 12 residues. The CDR3 is CSVAQGANEQFF. In DNA form, the CDR3 reads TGCAGCGTTGCACAGGGGGCGAATGAGCAGTTCTTC.

This clone showed up just a few times. The CDR3 sequence is CASSLVEGRGQPQHF. In nucleotides, the CDR3 is TGCGCCAGCAGCTTGGTGGAAGGCAGGGGACAGCCCCAGCATTTT. The rearrangement uses TRBV5-1 and TRBJ1-5; TRBD1 might be the D (6 bases). The CDR3 runs 15 residues. Trimming cost V 0 bases and J 7 bases, with 14 bases left between them. The V gene's germline CDR1 is SGHRS and CDR2 YFSETQ.

This chain connects TRBV6-5 to TRBJ2-7; the match to TRBD2 covers 10 bases. Germline V gene lookup returns CDR1 MNHEY and CDR2 SVGAGI. The length of the CDR3 is 16 residues. The J segment lost 5 bases and the V segment lost 0 bases, leaving 7 bases of the junction unmatched. CDR3 in DNA: TGTGCCAGCAGTTACTCGAGGGCTAGCGGGAGTAACGAGCAGTACTTC. Its protein product is CASSYSRASGSNEQYF.

This chain links TRBV18 with TRBJ1-2, with 10 bases that match TRBD1. The CDR3 is 16 residues long. V shed 3 bases, J shed 6 bases, and the junction held 10 bases outside the gene matches. Germline CDR1 reads KGHSH; CDR2 reads LQKENI. This CDR3 is CASSPTRQGAKNGYTF. In DNA form, the CDR3 reads TGTGCCAGCTCACCTACCAGACAGGGGGCGAAGAATGGCTACACCTTC.

The rearrangement joins TRBV6-5 to TRBJ1-6; D ambiguous. Germline V gene sequence: CDR1 MNHEY, CDR2 SVGAGI. The CDR3 loop spans 14 amino acids. Between the trimmed V and J ends, which lost 8 bases and 7 bases, there was a span of 15 bases. The CDR3 DNA reads TGTGCCAGCCGAGAGAGGGAAGGCAATTCACCCCTCCACTTT. Its protein is CASREREGNSPLHF.

The V and J genes are TRBV7-2 and TRBJ2-1; perhaps TRBD1 as D (5 bases). Per the germline V gene, CDR1 is SGHTA and CDR2 is FQGNSA. The V and J ends lost 0 bases and 2 bases respectively, with 8 bases between them. The CDR3 runs to 15 residues. The CDR3 is CASSLAQGTYNEQFF. In DNA, the CDR3 is TGTGCCAGCAGCTTAGCTCAGGGCACCTACAATGAGCAGTTCTTC.

This chain links TRBV4-1 with TRBJ1-4; D possibly corresponds to TRBD1 (5 bases). The CDR3 has 14 amino acids. Looked up from germline, CDR1 is MGHRA and CDR2 is YSYEKL. V lost 1 base and J lost 4, with 7 bases in between. CDR3 residues: CASSQGGGNEKLFF. The CDR3 region has the DNA TGCGCCAGCAGCCAAGGGGGGGGTAATGAAAAACTGTTTTTT.

The chain uses TRBV7-9 and TRBJ2-5; TRBD2 agrees at 9 bases. The CDR3 has 14 amino acids. Trimming took 3 bases from V and 5 from J; bases not matched to a gene: 4. Per the germline V gene, CDR1 is SEHNR and CDR2 is FQNEAQ (reference sequence). The CDR3 coding sequence is TGTGCCAGCAGCTTCAGCGGGGGGCGGGAGACCCAGTACTTC. Translation gives CASSFSGGRETQYF.

V and J are TRBV9 and TRBJ2-1, with 14 bases that match TRBD2. CDR3 length equals 15 residues. J gave up 8 bases and V 4 bases, and 5 bases lay outside the gene matches. Germline V gene lookup returns CDR1 SGDLS and CDR2 YYNGEE. DNA of the CDR3: TGTGCCAGCAGCACCGAGGGACTAGCGGGAGATGAGCAGTTCTTC. Translated: CASSTEGLAGDEQFF.

DNA for the CDR3: TGCGCCAGCAGCTTGGACGACGGACTGAGCTATGGCTACACCTTC. Translated: CASSLDDGLSYGYTF. This chain uses TRBV5-1 with TRBJ1-2; D gene ambiguous. Between the trimmed V and J ends, which lost 0 bases and 4 bases, there was a span of 13 bases. The germline gives CDR1 SGHRS, CDR2 YFSETQ. The CDR3 has 15 residues.

This chain uses TRBV14 with TRBJ1-3, with no clear D. This CDR3 region has 16 residues. Germline CDR1 SGHDN, CDR2 FVKESK. Deletions cut 4 bases from V and 0 bases from J, with 13 bases between. The CDR3 region has the DNA TGTGCCAGCAGCCTCTCGACATCCCTCTCTGGAAACACCATATATTTT. Amino acids: CASSLSTSLSGNTIYF.